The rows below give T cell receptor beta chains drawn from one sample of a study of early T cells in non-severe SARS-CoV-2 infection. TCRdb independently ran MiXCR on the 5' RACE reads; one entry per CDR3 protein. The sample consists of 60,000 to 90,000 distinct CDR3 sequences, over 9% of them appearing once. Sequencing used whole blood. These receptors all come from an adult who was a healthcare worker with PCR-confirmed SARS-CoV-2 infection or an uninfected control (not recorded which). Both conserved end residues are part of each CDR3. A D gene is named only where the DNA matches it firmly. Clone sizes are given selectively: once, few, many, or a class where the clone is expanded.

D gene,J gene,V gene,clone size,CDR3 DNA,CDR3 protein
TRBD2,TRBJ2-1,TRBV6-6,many,TGTGCCAGCAGTCAAAGGACTAGCGGGAACAATGAGCAGTTCTTC,CASSQRTSGNNEQFF
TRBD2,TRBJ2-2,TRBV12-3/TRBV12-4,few,TGTGCCAGCAAAGGAGGGAGGGCCCTCCCCGGGGAGCTGTTTTTT,CASKGGRALPGELFF
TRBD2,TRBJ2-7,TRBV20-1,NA,TGCAGTGCTAGAGATGGCGCGGGAGAGCCGATCTACGAGCAGTACTTC,CSARDGAGEPIYEQYF
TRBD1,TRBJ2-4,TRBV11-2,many,TGTGCCAGCAGGAAACAGGGGCTTGGAAACATTCAGTACTTC,CASRKQGLGNIQYF
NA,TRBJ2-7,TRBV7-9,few,TGTGCCAGCAGCTTAGAGATATCGAAGACCGAGCAGTACTTC,CASSLEISKTEQYF
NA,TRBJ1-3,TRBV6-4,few,TGTGCCAGCAGTACGGGGCGAGACTCTGGAAACACCATATATTTT,CASSTGRDSGNTIYF
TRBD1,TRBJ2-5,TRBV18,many,TGTGCCAGCTCACGGGACAGGGGAGAGACCCAGTACTTC,CASSRDRGETQYF
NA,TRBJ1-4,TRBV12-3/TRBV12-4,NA,TGTGCCAGCAGTTTTGGGTCGGGGGGGCGAAGTGAAAAACTGTTTTTT,CASSFGSGGRSEKLFF
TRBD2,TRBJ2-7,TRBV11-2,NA,TGTGCCAGCAGCTTAGATTCTTGGCTAGCGGGAGGGCCGAACGACTACGAGCAGTACTTC,CASSLDSWLAGGPNDYEQYF
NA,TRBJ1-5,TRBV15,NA,TGTGCCACCAGCAGCCAGGGAAGAAATCAGCCCCAGCATTTT,CATSSQGRNQPQHF
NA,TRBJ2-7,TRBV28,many,TGTGCCAGCAGTTTACCCCTTGGGTTCTACGAGCAGTACTTC,CASSLPLGFYEQYF
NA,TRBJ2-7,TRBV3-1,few,TGTGCCAGCAGCCAATTGTACGAGCAGTACTTC,CASSQLYEQYF
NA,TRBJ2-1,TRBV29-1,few,TGCAGCGTTGGAGGGCAGGGTGGAAGTGAGCAGTTCTTC,CSVGGQGGSEQFF
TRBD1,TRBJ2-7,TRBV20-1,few,TGCAGTGCCAGGCGAGGGACAGGGGGACAGCAGTACTTC,CSARRGTGGQQYF
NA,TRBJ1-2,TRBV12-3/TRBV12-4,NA,TGTGCCAGCAGTGTTCGGGGGAGGCTAAACTATGGCTACACCTTC,CASSVRGRLNYGYTF
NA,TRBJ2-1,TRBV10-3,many,TGTGCCATCAGATCCGGATCGGATGAGCAGTTCTTC,CAIRSGSDEQFF
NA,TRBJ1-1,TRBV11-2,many,TGTGCCAGCAGCTTGGGCGCTAGGACGGTCAGGACCCAAGCTTTCTTT,CASSLGARTVRTQAFF
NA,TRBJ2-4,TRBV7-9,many,TGTGCCAGCAGCCACGGAAGTTCCGCGGCCAAAAACATTCAGTACTTC,CASSHGSSAAKNIQYF
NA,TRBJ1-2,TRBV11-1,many,TGTGCCAGCAGCTTAAACAATAACTATGGCTACACCTTC,CASSLNNNYGYTF
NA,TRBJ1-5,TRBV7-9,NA,TGTGCCAGCAGCACCTACACAGGGTATAGCAATCAGCCCCAGCATTTT,CASSTYTGYSNQPQHF
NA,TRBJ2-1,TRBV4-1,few,TGCGCCAGCAGCCAAGTTGTCAGCGGACCCTACAATGAGCAGTTCTTC,CASSQVVSGPYNEQFF
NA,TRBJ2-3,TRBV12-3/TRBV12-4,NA,TGTGCCAGCGCGGGGAGGTTATATACGCAGTATTTT,CASAGRLYTQYF
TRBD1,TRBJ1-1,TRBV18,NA,TGTGCCAGCTCACCACTCGTGCAGGGGGTGTCATCTAAAGCTTTCTTT,CASSPLVQGVSSKAFF
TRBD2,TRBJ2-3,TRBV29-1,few,TGCAGCGTCGGGACTAGCGGGATCGGCGGTCTGGATACGCAGTATTTT,CSVGTSGIGGLDTQYF
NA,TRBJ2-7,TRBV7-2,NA,TGTGCCAGCAGCTGGGGAGCCTTCTACGAGCAGTACTTC,CASSWGAFYEQYF
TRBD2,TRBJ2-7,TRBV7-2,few,TGTGCCAGCAGCTTGAACCTAGGGACTAACTACGAGCAGTACTTC,CASSLNLGTNYEQYF
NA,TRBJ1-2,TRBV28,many,TGTGCCAGCAGTTTAGGGGCCTATGGCTACACCTTC,CASSLGAYGYTF
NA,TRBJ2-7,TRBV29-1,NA,TGCAGCGGAAGATTAGGCTACGAGCAGTACTTC,CSGRLGYEQYF
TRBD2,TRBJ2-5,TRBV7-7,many,TGTGCCAGCAGCTCCTCGACTAGCTCCCAGGGGACCCAGTACTTC,CASSSSTSSQGTQYF
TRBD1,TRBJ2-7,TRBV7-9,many,TGTGCCAGCACCAAGGCCGTCGGGACAGGGTCCTACGAGCAGTACTTC,CASTKAVGTGSYEQYF
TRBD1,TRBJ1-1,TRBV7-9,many,TGTGCCAGCAGCTTAGCGGCAGGGGGCGGTCCCAGAGCTTTCTTT,CASSLAAGGGPRAFF
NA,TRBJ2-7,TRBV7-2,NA,TGTGCCAGCAGCTTTATCGTGGACCCCGAGCAGTACTTC,CASSFIVDPEQYF
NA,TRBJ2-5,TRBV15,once,TGTGCCACCAGCAGAGTAAGCCAAGAGACCCAGTACTTC,CATSRVSQETQYF
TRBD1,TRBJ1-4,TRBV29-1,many,TGCAGCGTTGGGCACACCGGGACAGGGGGAAAACTGTTTTTT,CSVGHTGTGGKLFF
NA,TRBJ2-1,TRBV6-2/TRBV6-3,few,TGTGCCAGCAGCCTACCCATGGGGGGGCTGGCTGAGCAGTTCTTC,CASSLPMGGLAEQFF
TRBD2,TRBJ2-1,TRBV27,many,TGTGCCAGCAGTTTAGGTAGCGGGTACAATGAGCAGTTCTTC,CASSLGSGYNEQFF
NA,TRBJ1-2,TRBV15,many,TGTGCCACCAGCGGATCCAGGGGCAACTATGGCTACACCTTC,CATSGSRGNYGYTF
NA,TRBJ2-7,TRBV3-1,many,TGTGCCAGCAGCCCAGCCGGACAGAACGGTGACTACGAGCAGTACTTC,CASSPAGQNGDYEQYF
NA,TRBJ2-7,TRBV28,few,TGTGCCAGCAGTTCTCAACAGGGCTACGAGCAGTACTTC,CASSSQQGYEQYF
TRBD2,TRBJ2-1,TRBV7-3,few,TGTGCCACCGGTGCTAGCGGGAGTTCCAGCGAGCAGTTCTTC,CATGASGSSSEQFF
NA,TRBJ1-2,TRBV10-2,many,TGCGCCAGCAGTGGGACGGCCTATGGCTACACCTTC,CASSGTAYGYTF
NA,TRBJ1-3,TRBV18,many,TGTGCCAGCTCACCACTCCCAGGGTTCAGCACTGGAAACACCATATATTTT,CASSPLPGFSTGNTIYF
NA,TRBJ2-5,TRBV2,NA,TGTGCCAGCAGTGAACAGGGCCAAGAGACCCAGTACTTC,CASSEQGQETQYF
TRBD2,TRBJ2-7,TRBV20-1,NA,TGCAGTGCCCGAGGAGGGGGTAGCGGGAGCGCCTACGAGCAGTACTTC,CSARGGGSGSAYEQYF
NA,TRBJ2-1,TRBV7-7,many,TGTGCCAGCAGCCCTGGGACTTCTTCCAATGAGCAGTTCTTC,CASSPGTSSNEQFF
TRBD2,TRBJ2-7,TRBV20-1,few,TGCAGTGCCCCGGGGGGGGGCGAGCAGTACTTC,CSAPGGGEQYF
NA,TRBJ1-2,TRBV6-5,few,TGTGCCAGCTGGGAGGCAGGGGATATCTATGGCTACACCTTC,CASWEAGDIYGYTF
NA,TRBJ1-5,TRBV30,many,TGTGCCTGGAGTGTACCGGGGATTGGGAATCAGCCCCAGCATTTT,CAWSVPGIGNQPQHF
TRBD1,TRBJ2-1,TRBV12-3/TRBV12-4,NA,TGTGCCAGCAGTTTTGAAGGGGGCATCAATGAGCAGTTCTTC,CASSFEGGINEQFF
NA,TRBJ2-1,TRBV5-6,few,TGTGCCAGCAGCTTGGGGGAATTAAGACTCCGGTACAATGAGCAGTTCTTC,CASSLGELRLRYNEQFF
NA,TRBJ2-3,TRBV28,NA,TGTGCCAGCAGTTTCGACCCAGATACGCAGTATTTT,CASSFDPDTQYF
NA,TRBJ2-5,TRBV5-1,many,TGCGCCAGCAGCTTGGGGTCAGGAGAGACCCAGTACTTC,CASSLGSGETQYF
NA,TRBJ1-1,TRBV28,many,TGTGCCAGCAGAAGAGCGAACAGTCGGTGGGGTACTGAAGCTTTCTTT,CASRRANSRWGTEAFF
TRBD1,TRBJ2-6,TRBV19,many,TGTGCCAGTAGTATTGGGACAGGGGGCTCTGGGGCCAACGTCCTGACTTTC,CASSIGTGGSGANVLTF